These 10 T cell receptor beta chains came from one sample sequenced in a study of blood T cells in healthy people across ages. The authors ran a second PCR of about 7 to 11 cycles using a sample-barcoded 5' primer and a J-beta primer mix. TCRdb ran MiXCR on the 5' RACE reads and lists one entry per CDR3 protein. The top ten clones hold roughly a tenth of a sample with more than 750,000 distinct CDR3 sequences, almost 30% of them seen once. These sequences were also reported in another study, on T cells of mothers and their children.

The sample taken for sequencing was blood. The receptors here all came from a woman in her thirties or forties in good health.

This clonotype was detected a few times. The chain employs TRBV20-1 and TRBJ2-3; 9 bases are shared with TRBD2. Germline CDR1 and CDR2: DFQATT and SNEGSKA (reference sequence). This CDR3 has 15 amino acids. Unmatched junction bases numbered 7, after V lost 4 bases and J lost 2 bases. CDR3 region: CSAIGTSLVTDTQYF. Here the CDR3 DNA reads TGCAGTGCTATTGGGACTAGCCTGGTCACAGATACGCAGTATTTT.

In this sample, this clonotype turned up a few times. One end of the junction varies from germline; a read error may be responsible. The chain recombines TRBV10-2 with TRBJ2-5; possibly TRBD2 for D (5 bases). CDR3 size: 14 residues. Germline CDR1 reads WSHSY; CDR2 reads SAAADI. The CDR3, as DNA: TGCGCCAGCGGGAAGGACTCGTCGTGGGAGATCCAGTACTTC. Protein: CASGKDSSWEIQYF.

This chain uses TRBV3-1 with TRBJ2-7, with TRBD2 matching over 7 bases. The germline CDR1 and CDR2 sequences are LGHDT and YNNKEL (reference sequence). The junction had 6 bases not matched to a gene; V was cut back by 4 bases and J by 3 bases. The CDR3 contains 14 residues. DNA for the CDR3: TGTGCCAGCAGCCCCCCTAGCGGTTACTACGAGCAGTACTTC. It codes for CASSPPSGYYEQYF.

Only a few counts were recorded for this clonotype. This chain connects TRBV7-9 to TRBJ2-7, with D maybe TRBD1 (5 bases). Trimming left V 4 bases short and J 3 bases short, with 16 bases between. This CDR3 region has 15 residues. Germline CDR1 is SEHNR and CDR2 is FQNEAQ (reference sequence). CDR3 DNA: TGTGCCAGCAGCTCCTCGGCAGGGCGATACTACGAGCAGTACTTC. It encodes CASSSSAGRYYEQYF.

The chain recombines TRBV2 with TRBJ1-2; possibly TRBD1 for D (5 bases). The CDR3 extends over 14 amino acids. Per germline, CDR1 SNHLY and CDR2 FYNNEI. V lost 2 bases to trimming and J lost 3 bases, with 10 bases between them. CDR3 amino acids: CASSEMGRDYGYTF. In nucleotides, the CDR3 is TGTGCCAGCAGTGAAATGGGACGGGACTATGGCTACACCTTC. Using reference TRBV2 and TRBJ1-2 for the parts outside the CDR3, the full variable domain is EPEVTQTPSHQVTQMGQEVILRCVPISNHLYFYWYRQILGQKVEFLVSFYNNEISEKSEIFDDQFSVERPDGSNFTLKIRSTKLEDSAMYFCASSEMGRDYGYTFGSGTRLTVV.

The V and J genes are TRBV9 and TRBJ1-2, with D uncertain. The CDR3 loop spans 13 amino acids. CDR1 is SGDLS, CDR2 YYNGEE, per germline. V dropped 0 bases and J dropped 5 bases, with 8 bases sitting between them. CDR3: CASSVESDYGYTF. The CDR3 DNA follows: TGTGCCAGCAGCGTAGAAAGTGATTATGGCTACACCTTC. The entire variable domain, with the rest obtained from reference TRBV9 and TRBJ1-2, is as follows: DSGVTQTPKHLITATGQRVTLRCSPRSGDLSVYWYQQSLDQGLQFLIQYYNGEERAKGNILERFSAQQFPDLHSELNLSSLELGDSALYFCASSVESDYGYTFGSGTRLTVV.

The chain joins TRBV14 to TRBJ2-5; TRBD2 matches at 9 bases. This CDR3 region has 15 residues. The trim removed 3 bases at V and 4 bases at J, leaving 6 bases unmatched. Germline CDR1 is SGHDN and CDR2 is FVKESK. CDR3: CASSHRGGATETQYF. The CDR3, as DNA: TGTGCCAGCAGCCATCGCGGGGGGGCCACAGAGACCCAGTACTTC.

The J gene is TRBJ1-1, the V gene TRBV29-1; 8 bases map to TRBD1. V was clipped by 7 bases and J by 8 bases; unmatched bases: 3. The germline gives CDR1 SQVTM, CDR2 ANQGSEA. This CDR3 has 10 amino acids. The CDR3 coding sequence is TGCAGCGCCAGGGACAGGGAAGCTTTCTTT. This codes for CSARDREAFF.

This clonotype was found a few times. The chain has TRBV4-1 and TRBJ2-1, with 12 bases matching TRBD2. With 5 bases clipped from V and 5 bases from J, the junction kept 7 bases outside the gene matches. Germline CDR1 is MGHRA and CDR2 is YSYEKL. This CDR3 is built from 16 residues. The CDR3, as DNA: TGCGCCAGCAGCATTGGGACTAGCGGGCGAAACAATGAGCAGTTCTTC. Amino acids: CASSIGTSGRNNEQFF.

This clonotype was counted a few times. V gene TRBV2 combines with J gene TRBJ2-2; TRBD2 matches 14 bases. J gave up 7 bases and V 6 bases, and 7 bases lay outside the gene matches. The CDR3 extends over 16 amino acids. Germline CDR1 is SNHLY and CDR2 is FYNNEI. The DNA of the CDR3 is TGTGCCAGCAGATTGACTAGCGGGGGGGCTTACGGGGAGCTGTTTTTT. Its translation is CASRLTSGGAYGELFF.